The 27 T cell receptor beta chains below were found in one sample sequenced in a study of CD8 T cells in ankylosing spondylitis. TCRdb fed the 5' RACE reads into MiXCR, producing one record per CDR3 protein. Of 200,000 to 300,000 distinct CDR3 sequences listed, under 30% are singletons. Sequenced sample: blood, either unsorted or a sorted T cell fraction (not recorded which). Receptors were obtained from a male donor with ankylosing spondylitis or in good health (not recorded which).

This clonotype was seen a handful of times. Written as DNA, the CDR3 is TGTGCCAGCAGTCTGGGGGGGCCTGAGCAGTTCTTC. Residues: CASSLGGPEQFF. The rearrangement uses TRBV12-3 or TRBV12-4 and TRBJ2-1; D might be TRBD2 (7 bases). The V and J ends lost 5 bases and 9 bases respectively, with 11 bases between them. CDR3 length: 12 residues.

This clonotype has just a few counts. The V gene is TRBV9, the J gene TRBJ1-2; D is uncertain. Germline V gene sequence: CDR1 SGDLS, CDR2 YYNGEE. Trimming removed 0 bases from V and 3 bases from J, with 12 bases in between. CDR3 length equals 15 residues. The CDR3 sequence is CASSVAVGGYYGYTF. As DNA, the CDR3 is TGTGCCAGCAGCGTAGCTGTAGGAGGGTACTATGGCTACACCTTC.

This clonotype was seen more than once but under ten times. The chain uses TRBV15 and TRBJ2-5; 9 bases are shared with TRBD1. Germline V lookup: CDR1 LNHNV, CDR2 YYDKDF (reference sequence). J gave up 2 bases and V 5 bases, and 9 bases lay outside the gene matches. The length of the CDR3 is 16 residues. The CDR3 is CATSPGQGRGQETQYF. In DNA form, the CDR3 reads TGTGCCACCAGCCCCGGACAGGGGAGGGGGCAAGAGACCCAGTACTTC.

This clonotype was detected only once. The chain carries TRBV18 and TRBJ2-1; the D gene is possibly TRBD1 (6 bases). The length of the CDR3 is 15 residues. V was trimmed by 0 bases and J by 8 bases, leaving 14 bases between them. Germline assignment: CDR1 KGHSH and CDR2 LQKENI. The CDR3 nucleotides are TGTGCCAGCTCACCACCGAGCAGGGGAGAGGATGAGCAGTTCTTC. Protein sequence: CASSPPSRGEDEQFF.

The V call is TRBV10-3, the J call TRBJ2-6, with 7 bases fitting TRBD1. The V gene's germline CDR1 is ENHRY and CDR2 SYGVKD. This CDR3 spans 16 amino acids. V lost 10 bases to trimming and J lost 0 bases; unmatched junction nucleotides: 9. The CDR3 sequence is CATSFRQGSGANVLTF. DNA for the CDR3: TGTGCCACTAGCTTTCGACAGGGCTCTGGGGCCAACGTCCTGACTTTC.

Ten or more counts support this clonotype. CDR3 protein: CSATRRAEETQYF. DNA for the CDR3: TGCAGTGCTACCCGGAGGGCGGAAGAGACCCAGTACTTC. J is TRBJ2-5 and V is TRBV20-1; tentative D call: TRBD2 (6 bases). The CDR3 is 13 residues long. V lost 4 bases, J lost 3 bases, and 12 bases lay in between. Germline CDR1 DFQATT, CDR2 SNEGSKA (reference sequence).

Here the CDR3 DNA reads TGTGCCAGCAGGGATAGGGACCGGGGAGCTTTCTTT. It encodes CASRDRDRGAFF. The chain combines TRBV12-3 or TRBV12-4 with TRBJ1-1, with D perhaps matching TRBD1 (5 bases). V shed 6 bases and J shed 10 bases, with 15 bases lying between them. This CDR3 is built from 12 residues.

This clonotype has just one count. The chain employs TRBV5-1 and TRBJ2-3; maybe TRBD2 (6 bases). The CDR3 consists of 15 residues. Per the germline V gene, CDR1 is SGHRS and CDR2 is YFSETQ. Trimming removed 5 bases at V and 0 bases at J, with 13 bases between. The CDR3 region is CASRQEGRSTDTQYF. DNA of the CDR3: TGCGCCAGCAGACAGGAGGGACGGAGCACAGATACGCAGTATTTT.

In DNA, the CDR3 is TGCGCCAGCAGCTTGGAAATCTCAGATACGCAGTATTTT. Translating gives CASSLEISDTQYF. This chain uses TRBV5-1 with TRBJ2-3, with D uncertain. The length of the CDR3 is 13 residues. The V end lost 0 bases, the J end lost 4 bases, and 6 bases lay between the germline ends. From germline, CDR1 is SGHRS and CDR2 YFSETQ.

This clonotype was counted at least ten times. The chain is built from TRBV7-6 and TRBJ2-5; D gene uncertain. The ends were cut back, 4 bases at V and 0 bases at J, with 3 bases in the middle. The CDR3 length is 12 residues. The V gene's germline CDR1 is SGHVS and CDR2 FNYEAQ. The CDR3 is CASSYNQETQYF. In nucleotides, the CDR3 is TGTGCCAGCAGCTACAACCAAGAGACCCAGTACTTC.

This clonotype has ten or more counts. The chain uses TRBV5-1 and TRBJ2-1; 7 nucleotides agree with TRBD2. J gave up 6 bases and V 0 bases, and 9 bases lay outside the gene matches. From germline, CDR1 is SGHRS and CDR2 YFSETQ. The CDR3 is 16 residues long. Here the CDR3 reads CASSLAETSNLNEQFF. CDR3 bases: TGCGCCAGCAGCTTGGCTGAGACTAGCAATCTCAATGAGCAGTTCTTC.

The chain has TRBV20-1 and TRBJ2-3; D possibly corresponds to TRBD1 (6 bases). CDR3 length: 15 residues. Trimming left V 4 bases short and J 3 bases short, with 17 bases between. The V gene's germline CDR1 is DFQATT and CDR2 SNEGSKA (reference sequence). CDR3 nucleotides: TGCAGTGCTAAGGACAGACTTGATAAAACAGATACGCAGTATTTT. It specifies CSAKDRLDKTDTQYF.

This clonotype was counted ten times or more. The chain links TRBV12-3 or TRBV12-4 to TRBJ2-7; D may be TRBD1 (6 bases). CDR3 length: 15 amino acids. With 4 bases removed from V and 0 bases from J, the gap between germline ends came to 13 bases. CDR3 region: CASSYRDKGSYEQYF. CDR3 sequence (DNA): TGTGCCAGCAGTTACAGGGATAAAGGCTCCTACGAGCAGTACTTC.

The rearrangement links TRBV27 to TRBJ2-3; possibly TRBD2 for D (6 bases). CDR3 length equals 14 residues. Germline V lookup: CDR1 MNHEY, CDR2 SMNVEV (reference sequence). The V and J ends lost 3 bases and 5 bases respectively, with 12 bases between them. CDR3: CASSFSPGRDTQYF. Here the CDR3 DNA reads TGTGCCAGCAGTTTCTCCCCCGGGAGAGATACGCAGTATTTT.

The V gene is TRBV10-2, the J gene TRBJ2-3, with no clear D. Trimming pared 0 bases from V and 6 bases from J, leaving 10 bases between. The CDR3 extends over 14 amino acids. Looked up from germline, CDR1 is WSHSY and CDR2 is SAAADI. The CDR3 bases are TGCGCCAGCAGTGAGTCGTCGAGGTCGGATACGCAGTATTTT. This codes for CASSESSRSDTQYF.

This clonotype was seen many times. The chain carries TRBV24-1 and TRBJ1-2; 7 positions match TRBD1. With V trimmed by 5 bases and J by 4 bases, 6 bases remained unmatched. CDR1 and CDR2 from the germline V gene are KGHDR and SFDVKD. The CDR3 consists of 14 residues. The CDR3 is CATSAQTGTYGYTF. CDR3 coding DNA: TGTGCCACCAGTGCTCAGACAGGGACCTATGGCTACACCTTC.

This clonotype was seen only a few times. The chain has TRBV20-1 and TRBJ2-6; a possible D gene is TRBD1 (5 bases). There are 17 residues in the CDR3. The V gene's germline CDR1 is DFQATT and CDR2 SNEGSKA (reference sequence). Trimming left V 2 bases short and J 1 base short, with 15 bases between. The CDR3 loop reads CSARNRGSGSGANVLTF. DNA for the CDR3: TGCAGTGCTAGAAATAGGGGTTCAGGGTCTGGGGCCAACGTCCTGACTTTC.

This clonotype was recorded a few times. The chain carries TRBV12-3 or TRBV12-4 and TRBJ2-1; D not resolved. This CDR3 has 12 residues. V was trimmed by 6 bases and J by 4 bases, leaving 7 bases between them. CDR3 sequence: CASRASYNEQFF. The CDR3 DNA sequence: TGTGCCAGCAGAGCTAGTTACAATGAGCAGTTCTTC.

V usage is TRBV20-1 and J usage is TRBJ2-2; D gene unclear. The V gene's germline CDR1 is DFQATT and CDR2 SNEGSKA (reference sequence). This CDR3 has 14 amino acids. V gave up 2 bases and J gave up 7 bases, with 14 bases separating them. The CDR3 is CSARLGVSGGELFF. The CDR3 DNA is TGCAGTGCTAGACTTGGGGTTTCCGGCGGGGAGCTGTTTTTT.

This clonotype has a handful of counts. The chain is built from TRBV20-1 and TRBJ2-7; TRBD2 might be the D (6 bases). This CDR3 comprises 12 residues. Between the trimmed V and J ends, which lost 6 bases and 4 bases, there was a span of 13 bases. Looked up from germline, CDR1 is DFQATT and CDR2 is SNEGSKA (reference sequence). The DNA of the CDR3 is TGCAGTGCATACGGGGGACTTTACGAGCAGTACTTC. Translating gives CSAYGGLYEQYF.

This clonotype was detected a few times. V is TRBV20-1 and J is TRBJ2-7; perhaps TRBD2 as D (5 bases). The V end was cut by 2 bases, the J end by 0 bases, with 8 bases between. Germline V lookup: CDR1 DFQATT, CDR2 SNEGSKA (reference sequence). The CDR3 covers 13 residues. CDR3: CSARLLASYEQYF. CDR3 bases: TGCAGTGCTAGACTTCTAGCCTCCTACGAGCAGTACTTC.

This clonotype was detected ten times or more. This chain connects TRBV7-8 to TRBJ1-1, with a possible D match to TRBD1 (5 bases). The CDR3 is 13 amino acids. Trimming left V 0 bases short and J 10 bases short, with 12 bases between. Germline CDR1 is SGHVS and CDR2 is FQNEAQ. The CDR3 protein is CASSLAPGRVAFF. CDR3 DNA: TGTGCCAGCAGCTTAGCTCCAGGGAGGGTAGCTTTCTTT. The full variable domain, its missing parts supplied by reference TRBV7-8 and TRBJ1-1, is GAGVSQSPRYKVAKRGQDVALRCDPISGHVSLFWYQQALGQGPEFLTYFQNEAQLDKSGLPSDRFFAERPEGSVSTLKIQRTQQEDSAVYLCASSLAPGRVAFFGQGTRLTVV.

This clonotype came up many times. This rearrangement joins TRBV20-1 to TRBJ1-1; 8 positions match TRBD1. Germline values: CDR1 DFQATT, CDR2 SNEGSKA (reference sequence). The CDR3 length is 12 residues. V lost 3 bases and J lost 5; bases outside the gene matches: 2. CDR3 sequence reads: CSARQGATEAFF. The CDR3 DNA follows: TGCAGTGCTAGGCAGGGGGCGACTGAAGCTTTCTTT.

This clonotype occurred many times. The gene calls are TRBV20-1 and TRBJ2-1; 10 bases agree with TRBD1. Germline V gene lookup returns CDR1 DFQATT and CDR2 SNEGSKA (reference sequence). V lost 0 bases to trimming and J lost 3 bases; unmatched junction nucleotides: 8. The CDR3 has 17 amino acids. CDR3 amino acids: CSARDLWDRGNYNEQFF. The CDR3 coding sequence is TGCAGTGCTAGAGATCTTTGGGACAGGGGAAACTACAATGAGCAGTTCTTC.

The genes are TRBV15 and TRBJ1-2; D is undetermined. This CDR3 comprises 14 residues. The ends were cut back, 7 bases at V and 4 bases at J, with 16 bases in the middle. The germline V gene encodes CDR1 LNHNV and CDR2 YYDKDF (reference sequence). This CDR3 reads CATTRKEPAYGYTF. CDR3 coding DNA: TGTGCCACCACCCGGAAGGAGCCGGCCTATGGCTACACCTTC.

This clonotype has more than one count but fewer than ten. The chain uses TRBV10-3 and TRBJ2-1; possibly TRBD2 for D (6 bases). The CDR3 runs to 12 residues. V was trimmed by 11 bases and J by 2 bases, leaving 10 bases between them. Per the germline V gene, CDR1 is ENHRY and CDR2 is SYGVKD. In DNA form, the CDR3 reads TGTGCCTCGCGGACTACCTACAATGAGCAGTTCTTC. This codes for CASRTTYNEQFF.

This clonotype was seen many times. CDR3 coding DNA: TGTGCCAGCAGTTGGAGACAGGGTGAAAAACTGTTTTTT. Its protein product is CASSWRQGEKLFF. V is TRBV12-3 or TRBV12-4 and J is TRBJ1-4; TRBD1 agrees at 7 bases. CDR3 length: 13 amino acids. Unmatched junction bases numbered 3, after V lost 4 bases and J lost 7 bases.